The clone carrying this T cell receptor beta chain was seen at least ten times. The antigen remains unidentified. Germline values: CDR1 ENHRY, CDR2 SYGVKD. J was trimmed by 2 bases and V by 1 base; bases with no gene match: 7. This CDR3 has 16 amino acids. The data stem from a study of identical twins. General study results and limits: Sequences that were beta out-of-frame showed weaker excess twin sharing. The models systematically underestimated how much out-of-frame TCR alpha was shared in monozygotic twins. Memory repertoires lacked the insertion deficit that abundant cord blood beta clonotypes showed.

Unique molecular identifiers were present on cDNA, and template switching added a universal primer site. A single record per CDR3 protein comes from TCRdb applying MiXCR to the 5' RACE reads. The table includes roughly 630,000 distinct CDR3 sequences, under 8.5% detected once. This same sample was also part of a study on yellow fever vaccine responses in identical twins.

J is TRBJ2-7 and V is TRBV10-3; 8 nucleotides match TRBD1. Sequencing was carried out using PBMCs. The source is a woman aged 18 to 35 in good health. CDR3 sequence: CAISELVGQVPYEQYF. The CDR3 coding sequence is TGTGCCATCAGTGAGTTGGTGGGACAGGTGCCCTACGAGCAGTACTTC.